Following are 32 T cell receptor beta chains from one sample sequenced in a study of beta chain features in type 1 diabetes (dated by TCRdb to between 2018 and 2020). Library construction relied on the immunoSEQ multiplex PCR assay. The entire isolated RNA was reverse transcribed using the High Capacity cDNA Reverse Transcription Kit, and thus expressed TCRB transcripts were sequenced. The table comes from immuneACCESS by way of TCRdb, which keeps in-frame sequences with V and J called. Part of the clones is missing from these tables; in studies checked, under half for an unresolved V gene and the rest for unknown reasons. This sample is represented by 150,000 to 190,000 clones; approximately 8.1% of them were singletons. The ten largest clones add up to about 0.6% of the sample. The sequencing sample was made of central memory CD4+ T cells from blood. These receptors came from a man between 18 and 29 years old in good health.

This clone has only a few counts. The genes are TRBV11-2 and TRBJ2-7; 9 bases match TRBD2. CDR1 SGHAT and CDR2 FQNNGV come from the germline V gene. V lost 5 bases to trimming and J lost 7 bases; unmatched junction nucleotides: 15. This CDR3 spans 16 amino acids. As DNA, the CDR3 is TGTGCCAGCAGCCCTTTAGCGGGAGAGGGGGCACGGGAGCAGTACTTC. This sequence encodes CASSPLAGEGAREQYF. Drawing the rest from reference TRBV11-2 and TRBJ2-7, the complete variable domain is EAGVAQSPRYKIIEKRQSVAFWCNPISGHATLYWYQQILGQGPKLLIQFQNNGVVDDSQLPKDRFSAERLKGVDSTLKIQPAKLEDSAVYLCASSPLAGEGAREQYFGPGTRLTVT.

The chain recombines TRBV15 with TRBJ1-5; the match to TRBD1 covers 7 bases. Germline V gene lookup returns CDR1 LNHNV and CDR2 YYDKDF (reference sequence). With 0 bases clipped from V and 4 bases from J, the junction kept 6 bases outside the gene matches. There are 16 residues in the CDR3. The CDR3 loop reads CATSRDTPGQNQPQHF. The CDR3 DNA is TGTGCCACCAGCAGAGATACGCCGGGACAGAATCAGCCCCAGCATTTT.

This clone was found a few times. The chain uses TRBV14 and TRBJ2-1, with D perhaps matching TRBD1 (6 bases). Deletions cut 3 bases from V and 4 bases from J, with 19 bases between. This CDR3 comprises 17 residues. Germline lookup yields CDR1 SGHDN and CDR2 FVKESK. The CDR3 sequence: CASSHPPDRLSYNEQFF. The CDR3 DNA reads as TGTGCCAGCAGCCACCCACCGGACAGACTTTCGTACAATGAGCAGTTCTTC.

This clone was counted only a few times. V and J are TRBV4-1 and TRBJ2-2; D is uncertain. Germline CDR1 reads MGHRA; CDR2 reads YSYEKL. Trimming cost V 4 bases and J 0 bases, with 9 bases left between them. CDR3 length equals 15 residues. The DNA of the CDR3 is TGCGCCAGCAGCCTTGGTGTAGCGAACACCGGGGAGCTGTTTTTT. Encoded protein: CASSLGVANTGELFF.

This clone was picked up a small number of times. The chain uses TRBV5-4 and TRBJ1-2, with a weak D call TRBD1 (6 bases). This CDR3 region has 13 residues. The germline CDR1 and CDR2 sequences are SGHNT and YYREEE (reference sequence). V was clipped by 2 bases and J by 4 bases, with 9 bases between them. The CDR3 reads CASSFTGSYGYTF. CDR3 nucleotides: TGTGCCAGCAGCTTCACAGGGAGCTATGGCTACACCTTC.

The chain combines TRBV2 with TRBJ2-5; no firm D call. This CDR3 comprises 12 residues. The ends were cut back, 8 bases at V and 4 bases at J, with 11 bases in the middle. Germline V gene sequence: CDR1 SNHLY, CDR2 FYNNEI. The CDR3 region is CASLTWRETQYF. The DNA for the CDR3 is TGTGCCAGCCTAACCTGGAGAGAGACCCAGTACTTC. Using reference TRBV2 and TRBJ2-5 for the parts outside the CDR3, the full variable domain is EPEVTQTPSHQVTQMGQEVILRCVPISNHLYFYWYRQILGQKVEFLVSFYNNEISEKSEIFDDQFSVERPDGSNFTLKIRSTKLEDSAMYFCASLTWRETQYFGPGTRLLVL.

This clone has ten or more counts. The chain has TRBV7-2 and TRBJ1-1; 7 bases align to TRBD1. The CDR3 is 14 residues long. Unmatched junction bases numbered 3, after V lost 4 bases and J lost 1 base. Looked up from germline, CDR1 is SGHTA and CDR2 is FQGNSA. In DNA form, the CDR3 reads TGTGCCAGCAGCTGGGGACAGCAGAACACTGAAGCTTTCTTT. Its protein is CASSWGQQNTEAFF.

There are a few counts of this clone. V usage is TRBV6-5 and J usage is TRBJ2-1, with D hard to call. Trimming stripped 5 bases from V and 7 bases from J, with 9 bases between. Germline V gene data show CDR1 as MNHEY and CDR2 as SVGAGI. The CDR3 length is 12 residues. The CDR3 DNA reads as TGTGCCAGCAGTCTGTCCCCGAATGAGCAGTTCTTC. This codes for CASSLSPNEQFF.

This clone was seen a handful of times. The genes are TRBV30 and TRBJ2-1; TRBD2 might be the D (7 bases). Germline values: CDR1 GTSNPN, CDR2 SVGIG (reference sequence). CDR3 size: 14 residues. V dropped 4 bases and J dropped 8 bases, with 18 bases sitting between them. The CDR3 spells CAWNLGGAIDEQFF. The DNA of the CDR3 is TGTGCCTGGAATCTAGGGGGGGCTATCGATGAGCAGTTCTTC.

This clone was seen many times. CDR3 nucleotides: TGCGCCAGCAGCGGTGGAGTGGTCCACGAGCAGTACTTC. Translating it yields CASSGGVVHEQYF. The chain is built from TRBV5-1 and TRBJ2-7; no firm D call. V lost 4 bases and J 5 bases, leaving 13 bases between the germline ends. The length of the CDR3 is 13 residues. The germline V gene has CDR1 SGHRS and CDR2 YFSETQ.

There are a few counts of this clone. This sequence joins TRBV11-1 and TRBJ1-1; maybe TRBD1 (5 bases). Germline assignment: CDR1 SGHAT and CDR2 FQDESV (reference sequence). V lost 3 bases to trimming and J lost 1 base, with 9 bases between them. This CDR3 has 14 amino acids. The CDR3 here is CASSFSRENTEAFF. CDR3 in DNA: TGTGCCAGCAGCTTCTCCAGGGAGAACACTGAAGCTTTCTTT.

This clone was observed a few times. This chain links TRBV4-2 with TRBJ2-5; 9 positions agree with TRBD1. Near its end, the DNA agrees better with TRBJ2-7, so the J call may be wrong. Germline V gene sequence: CDR1 LGHNA, CDR2 YNFKEQ. The CDR3 length is 15 residues. For the CDR3, the DNA is TGTGCCAGCAGCCAAGATACAGGGGGCTACAACGAGCAGTACTTC. Its translation: CASSQDTGGYNEQYF.

The table lists this clone with a few counts. This rearrangement joins TRBV5-6 to TRBJ1-2; 7 positions match TRBD1. Germline trimming cut 0 bases from V and 4 bases from J; bases unmatched to any gene: 9. CDR3 length: 16 amino acids. Germline V gene sequence: CDR1 SGHDT, CDR2 YYEEEE. CDR3 region: CASSLATLTGIYGYTF. CDR3 coding DNA: TGTGCCAGCAGCTTGGCTACCTTGACAGGGATCTATGGCTACACCTTC. The entire variable domain, with the rest obtained from reference TRBV5-6 and TRBJ1-2, is as follows: DAGVTQSPTHLIKTRGQQVTLRCSPKSGHDTVSWYQQALGQGPQFIFQYYEEEERQRGNFPDRFSGHQFPNYSSELNVNALLLGDSALYLCASSLATLTGIYGYTFGSGTRLTVV.

At least ten counts were recorded for this clone. The chain has TRBV28 and TRBJ1-2, with 7 bases that match TRBD1. Germline assignment: CDR1 MDHEN and CDR2 SYDVKM. The J segment lost 4 bases and the V segment lost 5 bases, leaving 7 bases of the junction unmatched. This CDR3 has 14 residues. The DNA for the CDR3 is TGTGCCAGCAGTCGCGGACAGGAACCCTATGGCTACACCTTC. Translated, it gives CASSRGQEPYGYTF.

The CDR3 region has the DNA TGTGCCGGCTGGTGGGGGGAAGGCTACGAGCAGTACTTC. This sequence encodes CAGWWGEGYEQYF. This rearrangement joins TRBV6-5 to TRBJ2-7; D possibly corresponds to TRBD2 (6 bases). The CDR3 consists of 13 residues. V lost 11 bases and J lost 3, with 17 bases in between. CDR1 is MNHEY, CDR2 SVGAGI, per germline.

J is TRBJ1-1 and V is TRBV5-4; D is unresolved. The ends were cut back, 2 bases at V and 3 bases at J, with 14 bases in the middle. The CDR3 extends over 15 amino acids. The germline gives CDR1 SGHNT, CDR2 YYREEE (reference sequence). CDR3 sequence reads: CASSLPGELHTEAFF. CDR3 nucleotides: TGTGCCAGCAGCTTACCTGGGGAGTTACACACTGAAGCTTTCTTT.

The chain carries TRBV28 and TRBJ2-5; perhaps TRBD1 as D (5 bases). Per the germline V gene, CDR1 is MDHEN and CDR2 is SYDVKM. Deletions cut 1 base from V and 7 bases from J, with 16 bases between. CDR3 size: 15 residues. Here the CDR3 DNA reads TGTGCCAGCAGTTTATTCAAGGGTAGGGGTGGGACCCAGTACTTC. It is translated as CASSLFKGRGGTQYF.

This clone was counted at least ten times. The gene calls are TRBV4-3 and TRBJ2-7; 9 bases match TRBD2. The CDR3 runs 16 residues. Germline-derived CDR1 and CDR2 are LGHNA and YSLEER. V dropped 3 bases and J dropped 3; count of bases not matched to a gene: 9. The CDR3: CASSQDPSGIVYEQYF. The CDR3, as DNA: TGCGCCAGCAGCCAGGACCCTAGCGGGATCGTCTACGAGCAGTACTTC.

At least ten counts were recorded for this clone. The identical CDR3 is also encoded by other nucleotide sequences in the sample. The chain couples TRBV7-2 to TRBJ1-6; D is perhaps TRBD1 (5 bases). The CDR3 extends over 15 amino acids. Trimming shortened V by 0 bases and J by 6 bases, and 9 bases separated the two germline ends. Germline CDR1 and CDR2: SGHTA and FQGNSA. The CDR3 DNA is TGTGCCAGCAGCTTAGCGGGGCCCCCTAATTCACCCCTCCACTTT. Its protein product is CASSLAGPPNSPLHF.

This clone has just a few counts. This CDR3 is CSVGLTGRNTGELFF. The CDR3 nucleotides are TGCAGCGTTGGACTGACAGGGCGGAACACCGGGGAGCTGTTTTTT. This chain uses TRBV29-1 with TRBJ2-2; the match to TRBD1 covers 7 bases. Germline V gene data show CDR1 as SQVTM and CDR2 as ANQGSEA. CDR3 length: 15 amino acids. The V and J ends lost 4 bases and 1 base, in that order; junction bases with no gene match: 6.

The chain employs TRBV30 and TRBJ1-3; D gene unclear. Germline V gives CDR1 GTSNPN, CDR2 SVGIG (reference sequence). The CDR3 extends over 14 amino acids. V dropped 3 bases and J dropped 2 bases, with 11 bases sitting between them. The CDR3 DNA follows: TGTGCCTGGAGGCTACCCGGGGCTGGAAACACCATATATTTT. It translates to CAWRLPGAGNTIYF. Combining the CDR3 with reference TRBV30 and TRBJ1-3 gives the whole variable domain SQTIHQWPATLVQPVGSPLSLECTVEGTSNPNLYWYRQAAGRGLQLLFYSVGIGQISSEVPQNLSASRPQDRQFILSSKKLLLSDSGFYLCAWRLPGAGNTIYFGEGSWLTVV.

This clone was detected only a few times. This chain uses TRBV7-3 with TRBJ2-3; a possible D gene is TRBD2 (5 bases). CDR1 is SGHTA and CDR2 is FQGTGA in the germline V gene. This CDR3 is 15 amino acids long. Trimming pared 1 base from V and 1 base from J, leaving 9 bases between. CDR3 DNA: TGTGCCAGCAGCTTAAGCGGGTCGGGCACAGATACGCAGTATTTT. Residues: CASSLSGSGTDTQYF.

The chain combines TRBV6-1 with TRBJ1-3, with D hard to call. Germline V CDR1 and CDR2: MNHNS, SASEGT. There are 14 residues in the CDR3. Trimming took off 6 bases at V and 2 bases at J, with 11 bases between the two ends. The CDR3 loop reads CASSAGDTGNTIYF. The CDR3 nucleotides are TGTGCCAGCAGCGCCGGTGACACTGGAAACACCATATATTTT.

The chain uses TRBV7-9 and TRBJ2-7; D ambiguous. The V end was cut by 4 bases, the J end by 3 bases, with 4 bases between. This CDR3 is built from 11 residues. Germline lookup yields CDR1 SEHNR and CDR2 FQNEAQ (reference sequence). In nucleotides, the CDR3 is TGTGCCAGCAGCTCACACTACGAGCAGTACTTC. Its protein product is CASSSHYEQYF.

This clone turned up a few times. The rearrangement links TRBV2 to TRBJ2-7, with D perhaps matching TRBD1 (5 bases). V gave up 7 bases and J gave up 6 bases, with 13 bases separating them. CDR3 length: 12 residues. Germline CDR1 is SNHLY and CDR2 is FYNNEI. CDR3 sequence: CASTEQGFEQYF. The CDR3 bases are TGTGCCAGCACCGAGCAGGGTTTCGAGCAGTACTTC. Filled out from reference TRBV2 and TRBJ2-7, the complete variable domain reads EPEVTQTPSHQVTQMGQEVILRCVPISNHLYFYWYRQILGQKVEFLVSFYNNEISEKSEIFDDQFSVERPDGSNFTLKIRSTKLEDSAMYFCASTEQGFEQYFGPGTRLTVT.

The chain uses TRBV18 and TRBJ1-1; a weak D match, TRBD1 (5 bases). The CDR3 spans 15 residues. V lost 2 bases to trimming and J lost 1 base, with 11 bases between them. CDR1 and CDR2 (germline): KGHSH, LQKENI. Written as DNA, the CDR3 is TGTGCCAGCTCACCATACGGGGGTGGGAACACTGAAGCTTTCTTT. It specifies CASSPYGGGNTEAFF.

There are many counts of this clone. The chain is built from TRBV28 and TRBJ2-7; D is undetermined. The V gene lost 8 bases and the J gene lost 1 base, with 18 bases spanning the gap. The CDR3 runs 15 residues. CDR1 and CDR2 (germline): MDHEN, SYDVKM. The CDR3 loop reads CASRVSETKSYEQYF. For the CDR3, the DNA is TGTGCCAGCCGGGTGTCCGAGACCAAATCCTACGAGCAGTACTTC.

The V and J genes are TRBV28 and TRBJ1-2; the match to TRBD1 covers 7 bases. The trim removed 9 bases at V and 7 bases at J, leaving 8 bases unmatched. This CDR3 spans 12 amino acids. Germline V lookup: CDR1 MDHEN, CDR2 SYDVKM. The CDR3: CASITRTGGYTF. Here the CDR3 DNA reads TGTGCCAGTATAACCCGGACAGGTGGCTACACCTTC.

The rearrangement links TRBV10-3 to TRBJ2-1, with 7 bases identical to TRBD1. CDR3 length equals 15 residues. Trimming took 0 bases from V and 7 from J; bases not matched to a gene: 6. Germline lookup yields CDR1 ENHRY and CDR2 SYGVKD. Here the CDR3 reads CAISESNQGENEQFF. In DNA, the CDR3 is TGTGCCATCAGTGAGTCGAATCAGGGGGAAAATGAGCAGTTCTTC.

The gene calls are TRBV18 and TRBJ2-4; 7 bases fit TRBD1. Germline CDR1 reads KGHSH; CDR2 reads LQKENI. Germline trimming cut 0 bases from V and 0 bases from J; bases unmatched to any gene: 2. The CDR3 runs 16 residues. CDR3 sequence: CASSPPDRTAKNIQYF. CDR3 nucleotides: TGTGCCAGCTCACCACCGGACAGGACAGCCAAAAACATTCAGTACTTC.

The rearrangement joins TRBV6-5 to TRBJ1-2; 8 bases are shared with TRBD1. This CDR3 spans 15 amino acids. Per germline, CDR1 MNHEY and CDR2 SVGAGI. After removal of 2 bases from V and 4 bases from J, the junction contained 6 bases not matched to a gene. The CDR3 here is CASSYRGQGSYGYTF. As DNA, the CDR3 is TGTGCCAGCAGTTACCGCGGACAGGGAAGCTATGGCTACACCTTC.

This chain uses TRBV7-2 with TRBJ1-2; perhaps TRBD1 as D (6 bases). The CDR3 totals 15 residues. CDR1 and CDR2 (germline): SGHTA, FQGNSA. Trimming removed 1 base from V and 8 bases from J, with 17 bases in between. In DNA, the CDR3 is TGTGCCAGCAGCTTAGTTCTGGGGGCCGGTCAGGGCTACACCTTC. Encoded protein: CASSLVLGAGQGYTF.